This entry is about one T cell receptor (beta chain). Antigen unknown. Donors, healthy HIV-negative adults, lacked recent acute infections or vaccinations. Germline CDR1 reads GTSNPN; CDR2 reads SVGIG (reference sequence). Trimming pared 5 bases from V and 1 base from J, leaving 6 bases between. CDR3 length: 11 residues. This specimen belongs to a study of shared clonotypes between healthy human individuals. Points from the study as a whole: The naive CD4 repertoires of several donors were compared, and around 5.1% of clonotypes were shared.

As processed by the authors: ImmunoSEQ output held junction-only sequences without quality scores, so filtering differed. Sequencing was performed with immunoSEQ multiplex PCR; in TCRdb, only in-frame clones are kept and a portion is missing. From that table come the V and J calls and clone size; the DNA was used to work out D and trimming. This table has nearly 750,000 clones, over 55% appearing once. The chain has TRBV30 and TRBJ2-7; weak D call: TRBD2 (6 bases). Sequenced material: memory CD4+ T cells sorted from blood. Subset reported: CD45RA-negative fraction. The TCR comes from a woman aged 30 to 39 in good health. DNA for the CDR3: TGTGCCTGGGGGACTTCCTACGAGCAGTACTTC. This codes for CAWGTSYEQYF.